These 16 T cell receptor beta chains came from one sample sequenced in a study of a mutant IDH1 vaccine in newly diagnosed glioma. The time point denotes: week 23, last vaccination. Each dose delivered 300 ug of mutant IDH1 20-mer peptide subcutaneously with imiquimod. What these receptors recognize is not known. Sequenced by immunoSEQ multiplex PCR; TCRdb stores in-frame clones only, minus some. The top ten hold under 5% of the sample, which has tens of thousands of clones, more than 85% seen once. The source material was PBMCs, sampled from a glioma patient whose treatment included an IDH1 peptide vaccine. Source of these receptors: a man aged 45-60 years with glioma.

The V call is TRBV29-1, the J call TRBJ1-2, with 7 bases identical to TRBD1. Trimming took 3 bases from V and 7 from J; bases not matched to a gene: 8. The CDR3 has 13 amino acids. Germline V gives CDR1 SQVTM, CDR2 ANQGSEA. The chain's CDR3 is CSVDPQTGSGYTF. CDR3 DNA: TGCAGCGTTGACCCCCAGACAGGGTCTGGCTACACCTTC.

This chain links TRBV6-5 with TRBJ1-2; D is undetermined. Trimming took 8 bases from V and 6 from J, leaving 7 bases between them. CDR3 length: 10 residues. Germline values: CDR1 MNHEY, CDR2 SVGAGI. CDR3 nucleotide sequence: TGTGCCAGCTTTCGGGATGGCTACACCTTC. Translation: CASFRDGYTF.

V is TRBV9 and J is TRBJ2-3, with no clear D. V was shortened by 4 bases and J by 6 bases, with 9 bases between the two germline ends. Per germline, CDR1 SGDLS and CDR2 YYNGEE. The CDR3 loop spans 12 amino acids. The CDR3 DNA reads TGTGCCAGCAGCCCAGGCTGGGATACGCAGTATTTT. Amino acid sequence: CASSPGWDTQYF. Drawing the rest from reference TRBV9 and TRBJ2-3, the complete variable domain is DSGVTQTPKHLITATGQRVTLRCSPRSGDLSVYWYQQSLDQGLQFLIQYYNGEERAKGNILERFSAQQFPDLHSELNLSSLELGDSALYFCASSPGWDTQYFGPGTRLTVL.

This clone came up a few times. The chain joins TRBV27 to TRBJ2-3; D remains ambiguous. V was trimmed by 6 bases and J by 0 bases, leaving 13 bases between them. The CDR3 consists of 15 residues. Per germline, CDR1 MNHEY and CDR2 SMNVEV (reference sequence). The CDR3 sequence is CASRMTRASTDTQYF. The CDR3 DNA reads as TGTGCCAGCAGAATGACTCGAGCTAGCACAGATACGCAGTATTTT.

The rearrangement links TRBV2 to TRBJ2-7, with TRBD2 matching 10 bases. The CDR3 totals 17 residues. Losses at the gene ends were 3 bases for V and 6 bases for J; bases not matched to a gene: 14. Per germline, CDR1 SNHLY and CDR2 FYNNEI. The CDR3 sequence: CASSERGTSGRAVEQYF. The CDR3 nucleotides read TGTGCCAGCAGTGAGAGGGGCACGAGCGGGAGGGCGGTCGAGCAGTACTTC.

The CDR3 DNA reads TGCAGCGTTGAGAGGGACAGGGGATCGGGGGGCTACACCTTC. The encoded protein is CSVERDRGSGGYTF. The chain is built from TRBV29-1 and TRBJ1-2; 10 bases are a match to TRBD1. The CDR3 length is 14 residues. V shed 3 bases and J 8 bases; nucleotides not matched to a gene: 9. Per germline, CDR1 SQVTM and CDR2 ANQGSEA. Based on the CDR3 plus reference TRBV29-1 and TRBJ1-2, the full variable domain is SAVISQKPSRDICQRGTSLTIQCQVDSQVTMMFWYRQQPGQSLTLIATANQGSEATYESGFVIDKFPISRPNLTFSTLTVSNMSPEDSSIYLCSVERDRGSGGYTFGSGTRLTVV.

This chain uses TRBV5-5 with TRBJ2-7, with D tentatively TRBD2 (5 bases). The V end lost 3 bases, the J end lost 2 bases, and 12 bases lay between the germline ends. Germline CDR1 and CDR2: SGHKS and YYEKEE (reference sequence). The CDR3 is 14 residues long. The CDR3 DNA is TGTGCCAGCAGCTCGGGTGGAGGTCCCTACGAGCAGTACTTC. Translating it yields CASSSGGGPYEQYF.

CDR3 amino acids: CAISRGGESSGANVLTF. Written as DNA, the CDR3 is TGTGCCATCAGCAGGGGAGGGGAATCGTCTGGGGCCAACGTCCTGACTTTC. This sequence joins TRBV10-3 and TRBJ2-6; TRBD2 is a possible D gene (7 bases). There are 17 residues in the CDR3. CDR1 is ENHRY, CDR2 SYGVKD, per germline. V lost 6 bases, J lost 1 base, and 16 bases lay in between.

This chain joins TRBV30 and TRBJ2-7; D remains unclear. There are 12 residues in the CDR3. In germline, CDR1 is GTSNPN, CDR2 SVGIG (reference sequence). The V and J ends lost 0 bases and 4 bases respectively, with 7 bases between them. CDR3 bases: TGTGCCTGGAGTGTAACCGGGTACGAGCAGTACTTC. Amino acids: CAWSVTGYEQYF.

The rearrangement uses TRBV2 and TRBJ1-1; TRBD1 might be the D (5 bases). V lost 7 bases to trimming and J lost 1 base, with 10 bases between them. Germline lookup yields CDR1 SNHLY and CDR2 FYNNEI. The CDR3 sequence is 13 residues long. CDR3 sequence (DNA): TGTGCCAGCACGGCAGGGAAGAACACTGAAGCTTTCTTT. As protein: CASTAGKNTEAFF.

The chain carries TRBV28 and TRBJ2-7, with unresolved D. V lost 2 bases and J lost 4, with 12 bases in between. The CDR3 consists of 14 residues. CDR1 is MDHEN and CDR2 is SYDVKM in the germline V gene. CDR3 protein: CASSLKVFVYEQYF. CDR3 sequence (DNA): TGTGCCAGCAGTTTAAAAGTATTTGTATACGAGCAGTACTTC.

V is TRBV28 and J is TRBJ2-7; D remains ambiguous. Trimming shortened V by 7 bases and J by 3 bases, and 16 bases separated the two germline ends. The CDR3 is 14 residues long. Germline V gene sequence: CDR1 MDHEN, CDR2 SYDVKM. The CDR3 nucleotides read TGTGCCAGCATGGCCCTAGGCTATCGCTACGAGCAGTACTTC. Encoded protein: CASMALGYRYEQYF. Full variable domain (remainder filled in from reference TRBV28 and TRBJ2-7): DVKVTQSSRYLVKRTGEKVFLECVQDMDHENMFWYRQDPGLGLRLIYFSYDVKMKEKGDIPEGYSVSREKKERFSLILESASTNQTSMYLCASMALGYRYEQYFGPGTRLTVT.

V is TRBV28 and J is TRBJ2-7; a possible D gene is TRBD1 (5 bases). The CDR3 extends over 15 amino acids. Germline assignment: CDR1 MDHEN and CDR2 SYDVKM. V dropped 6 bases and J dropped 3 bases, with 18 bases sitting between them. CDR3 loop: CASSHQSIGVYEQYF. The CDR3 DNA reads as TGTGCCAGCAGCCACCAAAGTATAGGGGTCTACGAGCAGTACTTC.

The chain couples TRBV5-4 to TRBJ2-7; D perhaps matches TRBD2 (7 bases). Trimming removed 4 bases at V and 2 bases at J, with 16 bases between. The germline gives CDR1 SGHNT, CDR2 YYREEE (reference sequence). This CDR3 region has 15 residues. The CDR3 nucleotides read TGTGCCAGCAGCACCCCGACGGGGGGCACCTACGAGCAGTACTTC. Protein: CASSTPTGGTYEQYF.

The V call is TRBV7-6, the J call TRBJ1-2; D gene ambiguous. The CDR3 consists of 14 residues. V lost 5 bases, J lost 6 bases, and 16 bases lay in between. Germline CDR1 reads SGHVS; CDR2 reads FNYEAQ. Here the CDR3 reads CASSPLSDVDGYTF. For the CDR3, the DNA is TGTGCCAGCAGCCCCTTGTCCGATGTTGATGGCTACACCTTC. Based on the CDR3 plus reference TRBV7-6 and TRBJ1-2, the full variable domain is GAGVSQSPRYKVTKRGQDVALRCDPISGHVSLYWYRQALGQGPEFLTYFNYEAQQDKSGLPNDRFSAERPEGSISTLTIQRTEQRDSAMYRCASSPLSDVDGYTFGSGTRLTVV.

This chain's CDR3 is CASSQQGAISGTEAFF. The CDR3 region has the DNA TGTGCCAGCAGCCAACAGGGGGCTATTTCGGGCACTGAAGCTTTCTTT. This sequence joins TRBV14 and TRBJ1-1; 8 bases line up with TRBD1. The CDR3 totals 16 residues. The V and J ends lost 2 bases and 4 bases, in that order; junction bases with no gene match: 9. Looked up from germline, CDR1 is SGHDN and CDR2 is FVKESK.